This T cell receptor (beta chain) was captured in a study of T cell changes during pregnancy in multiple sclerosis. Germline CDR1 MDHEN, CDR2 SYDVKM. This CDR3 comprises 14 residues. V was cut by 5 bases and J by 0 bases, with 9 bases left in between. Data came from immunoSEQ multiplex PCR; TCRdb stores just in-frame clones and leaves some out. The data contain 70,000 to 100,000 clones, roughly 93% of them singletons. This chain uses TRBV28 with TRBJ2-3, with D maybe TRBD2 (6 bases). This receptor was obtained from a female donor in good health, enrolled as a control in a pregnancy study. The specimen was peripheral blood, collected in the third trimester of pregnancy. The CDR3 protein is CASSTRGSTDTQYF. CDR3 sequence (DNA): TGTGCCAGCAGTACCCGGGGGAGCACAGATACGCAGTATTTT.